One sample yielded the 29 T cell receptor beta chains listed below, sequenced in a study of blood T cells in healthy people across ages. A J-beta primer mix and a sample-barcoded 5' primer were used in a second PCR of roughly 6 to 11 cycles. One entry per CDR3 protein results from TCRdb running MiXCR on the 5' RACE reads. The sample has roughly 730,000 distinct CDR3 sequences; approximately 60% are singletons. The sample consisted of blood. The receptors stem from a man between 40 and 49 years old in good health.

Worth noting for this clonotype: An end of the junction does not agree with germline; a read error may underlie this. The genes are TRBV7-9 and TRBJ2-7; D uncertain. The J call may be wrong; the DNA end is better matched by TRBJ2-5. This CDR3 is 12 amino acids long. The germline gives CDR1 SEHNR, CDR2 FQNEAQ (reference sequence). CDR3 sequence reads: CSSSLHWETQYF. The CDR3 bases are TGTTCCAGCAGCTTGCATTGGGAGACCCAGTACTTC.

V is TRBV7-9 and J is TRBJ1-1; TRBD1 agrees at 8 bases. CDR1 SEHNR and CDR2 FQNEAQ come from the germline V gene (reference sequence). CDR3 length: 15 residues. The J segment lost 2 bases and the V segment lost 9 bases, leaving 11 bases of the junction unmatched. The chain's CDR3 is CASHKQGGHNTEAFF. CDR3 in DNA: TGTGCCAGTCACAAACAGGGGGGGCACAACACTGAAGCTTTCTTT. The full variable domain, in which reference TRBV7-9 and TRBJ1-1 provide the parts outside the CDR3, is DTGVSQNPRHKITKRGQNVTFRCDPISEHNRLYWYRQTLGQGPEFLTYFQNEAQLEKSRLLSDRFSAERPKGSFSTLEIQRTEQGDSAMYLCASHKQGGHNTEAFFGQGTRLTVV.

This clonotype was observed a single time. This rearrangement joins TRBV5-1 to TRBJ2-7, with D hard to call. Judging by the DNA end, TRBJ2-5 fits better; the J call may be wrong. Looked up from germline, CDR1 is SGHRS and CDR2 is YFSETQ. This CDR3 region has 13 residues. CDR3 loop: CASSVGCRETQYF. CDR3 nucleotide sequence: TGCGCCAGCAGTGTGGGGTGTCGGGAGACCCAGTACTTC.

This clonotype has just a few counts. This chain links TRBV5-5 with TRBJ1-2, with a weak D call TRBD1 (5 bases). The CDR3 has 13 amino acids. V lost 5 bases to trimming and J lost 4 bases, with 12 bases between them. In germline, CDR1 is SGHKS, CDR2 YYEKEE (reference sequence). CDR3 residues: CASRRTGTYGYTF. The CDR3 nucleotides are TGTGCCAGCAGGCGAACCGGGACCTATGGCTACACCTTC. Looking up the rest from reference TRBV5-5 and TRBJ1-2 gives the full variable domain: DAGVTQSPTHLIKTRGQQVTLRCSPISGHKSVSWYQQVLGQGPQFIFQYYEKEERGRGNFPDRFSARQFPNYSSELNVNALLLGDSALYLCASRRTGTYGYTFGSGTRLTVV.

This clonotype was picked up a small number of times. The rearrangement links TRBV29-1 to TRBJ1-3; possibly TRBD1 for D (5 bases). The CDR3 is 12 residues long. With 8 bases removed from V and 4 bases from J, the gap between germline ends came to 12 bases. Per germline, CDR1 SQVTM and CDR2 ANQGSEA. The CDR3 coding sequence is TGCAGCTTCTGGGACGGAGGAAACACCATATATTTT. This gives the protein CSFWDGGNTIYF.

This clonotype has just a few counts. This chain's CDR3 is CSVGSFRSNEQFF. In DNA form, the CDR3 reads TGCAGCGTTGGGTCCTTTAGGTCTAATGAGCAGTTCTTC. This chain joins TRBV29-1 and TRBJ2-1; D remains unclear. V was trimmed by 4 bases and J by 7 bases, leaving 14 bases between them. Germline CDR1 and CDR2: SQVTM and ANQGSEA. This CDR3 has 13 amino acids.

The chain carries TRBV20-1 and TRBJ1-2, with D possibly matching TRBD1 (5 bases). With 0 bases removed from V and 8 bases from J, the gap between germline ends came to 22 bases. Germline lookup yields CDR1 DFQATT and CDR2 SNEGSKA (reference sequence). The CDR3 sequence is 16 residues long. For the CDR3, the DNA is TGCAGTGCTAGAGATTACGTGGGGGACGCCTCATGGGGCTACACCTTC. Translation: CSARDYVGDASWGYTF.

The rearrangement joins TRBV27 to TRBJ2-3, with D possibly TRBD1 on 6 matching bases. Trimming pared 10 bases from V and 2 bases from J, leaving 10 bases between. Germline V lookup: CDR1 MNHEY, CDR2 SMNVEV (reference sequence). The CDR3 runs 12 residues. The DNA for the CDR3 is TGTGCCACAGGGGTTATCACAGATACGCAGTATTTT. As protein: CATGVITDTQYF.

A few counts support this clonotype. V gene TRBV7-9 combines with J gene TRBJ2-5; D is perhaps TRBD1 or TRBD2 (5 bases each). Trimming pared 5 bases from V and 2 bases from J, leaving 15 bases between. This CDR3 has 15 amino acids. The V gene's germline CDR1 is SEHNR and CDR2 FQNEAQ (reference sequence). The CDR3 DNA reads TGTGCCAGCAGCCAAGATCTGGGACCGCAAGAGACCCAGTACTTC. It encodes CASSQDLGPQETQYF.

The J gene is TRBJ2-7, the V gene TRBV27; TRBD1 aligns across 7 bases. This CDR3 has 14 amino acids. CDR1 is MNHEY and CDR2 is SMNVEV in the germline V gene (reference sequence). Trimming cost V 7 bases and J 4 bases; bases outside gene matches: 10. The CDR3 is CASNLLGRGYEQYF. The CDR3 DNA is TGTGCCAGCAACCTTTTGGGCAGGGGGTACGAGCAGTACTTC.

This clonotype was counted only a few times. The CDR3, as DNA: TGTGCCAGCAAGTTGGGGGCGTGGAACGAGCAGTACTTC. It specifies CASKLGAWNEQYF. The rearrangement links TRBV7-8 to TRBJ2-7; weak D call: TRBD1 (6 bases). V was trimmed by 7 bases and J by 5 bases, leaving 15 bases between them. CDR3 length: 13 residues. Germline V gene data show CDR1 as SGHVS and CDR2 as FQNEAQ.

This clonotype was observed a few times. This chain links TRBV10-3 with TRBJ2-2; D is unclear. This CDR3 spans 14 amino acids. Germline lookup yields CDR1 ENHRY and CDR2 SYGVKD. V dropped 2 bases and J dropped 4 bases, with 8 bases sitting between them. The CDR3 reads CAISEQSRTGELFF. The CDR3 DNA sequence: TGTGCCATCAGTGAGCAGAGCCGCACCGGGGAGCTGTTTTTT.

CDR3 DNA: TGTGCCAGCAGTGCCATATCTCGGACAGGGGAGCAGTTCTTC. Its translation: CASSAISRTGEQFF. The chain has TRBV6-1 and TRBJ2-1; 8 bases line up with TRBD1. CDR1 MNHNS and CDR2 SASEGT come from the germline V gene. This CDR3 is built from 14 residues. With V trimmed by 4 bases and J by 10 bases, 9 bases remained unmatched.

The chain uses TRBV7-3 and TRBJ1-2; 9 nucleotides agree with TRBD1. With V trimmed by 5 bases and J by 7 bases, 5 bases remained unmatched. The CDR3 sequence is 13 residues long. CDR1 and CDR2 from the germline V gene are SGHTA and FQGTGA. CDR3 nucleotides: TGTGCCAGCAGCCTGGGACAGGGAATTGGCTACACCTTC. Translation gives CASSLGQGIGYTF.

In its sample, this clonotype was seen once. This CDR3 reads CASSYSSGVVQYF. CDR3 nucleotides: TGTGCCAGCAGTTACTCGAGTGGGGTTGTGCAGTACTTC. The chain recombines TRBV6-5 with TRBJ2-7, with unresolved D. CDR1 and CDR2 (germline): MNHEY, SVGAGI. Trimming removed 0 bases at V and 9 bases at J, with 12 bases between. The CDR3 is made up of 13 amino acids.

The CDR3 bases are TGTGCCAGCAGCCCGATTCGGACAGGGGAAGTGGAAAAACTGTTTTTT. Its protein product is CASSPIRTGEVEKLFF. The chain couples TRBV7-3 to TRBJ1-4, with 9 bases lining up with TRBD1. This CDR3 contains 16 residues. Germline CDR1 is SGHTA and CDR2 is FQGTGA. The junction had 12 bases not matched to a gene; V was cut back by 5 bases and J by 8 bases.

The chain combines TRBV29-1 with TRBJ2-1; TRBD2 might be the D (5 bases). V lost 6 bases to trimming and J lost 4 bases, with 10 bases between them. This CDR3 is 12 amino acids long. Germline V gives CDR1 SQVTM, CDR2 ANQGSEA. This CDR3 reads CSVPGGYNEQFF. The CDR3, as DNA: TGCAGCGTACCAGGAGGTTACAATGAGCAGTTCTTC.

This sequence joins TRBV4-2 and TRBJ2-3; 9 bases map to TRBD2. The CDR3 runs 18 residues. V was clipped by 0 bases and J by 2 bases; unmatched bases: 9. Germline V lookup: CDR1 LGHNA, CDR2 YNFKEQ. This chain's CDR3 is CASSQDRLAGLYTDTQYF. CDR3 in DNA: TGTGCCAGCAGCCAAGATAGGCTAGCGGGGCTGTACACAGATACGCAGTATTTT.

This rearrangement joins TRBV29-1 to TRBJ2-7; 7 nucleotides agree with TRBD2. The trim removed 4 bases at V and 0 bases at J, leaving 12 bases unmatched. Germline CDR1 SQVTM, CDR2 ANQGSEA. CDR3 length equals 16 residues. CDR3 in amino acids: CSVVSERGIISYEQYF. CDR3 in DNA: TGCAGCGTTGTGTCGGAGCGGGGCATTATCTCCTACGAGCAGTACTTC.

This clonotype was picked up a small number of times. V gene TRBV29-1 combines with J gene TRBJ2-7; D possibly corresponds to TRBD2 (5 bases). V was clipped by 5 bases and J by 4 bases, with 15 bases between them. This CDR3 region has 13 residues. The germline V gene has CDR1 SQVTM and CDR2 ANQGSEA. The CDR3 DNA reads as TGCAGCGTTCGGGTGGGAGTGGGATACGAGCAGTACTTC. Amino acid sequence: CSVRVGVGYEQYF.

The chain has TRBV11-2 and TRBJ2-3; D possibly uses TRBD1 or TRBD2 (6 bases each). Germline CDR1 reads SGHAT; CDR2 reads FQNNGV. Trimming left V 7 bases short and J 4 bases short, with 12 bases between. The CDR3 has 13 residues. The CDR3 DNA is TGTGCCAGCACCTTGGAGGGGGCAGATACGCAGTATTTT. It encodes CASTLEGADTQYF.

V gene TRBV7-2 combines with J gene TRBJ2-1; D unresolved. Per the germline V gene, CDR1 is SGHTA and CDR2 is FQGNSA. The CDR3 runs 14 residues. V lost 1 base and J lost 15, with 19 bases in between. This chain's CDR3 is CASSLGGGDVIRFF. The CDR3 DNA is TGTGCCAGCAGCTTAGGGGGTGGCGACGTTATACGGTTCTTC.

This clonotype has more than one count but fewer than ten. The chain recombines TRBV7-2 with TRBJ2-7; tentatively, D is TRBD2 (6 bases). This CDR3 is built from 15 residues. Germline V gives CDR1 SGHTA, CDR2 FQGNSA. V was clipped by 0 bases and J by 3 bases, with 12 bases between them. The CDR3 sequence is CASSLAPSRGYEQYF. The CDR3 nucleotides read TGTGCCAGCAGCTTAGCGCCATCGCGGGGCTACGAGCAGTACTTC.

This sequence joins TRBV20-1 and TRBJ1-2; D gene unclear. From germline, CDR1 is DFQATT and CDR2 SNEGSKA (reference sequence). The CDR3 is 11 residues long. The V end was cut by 0 bases, the J end by 4 bases, with 3 bases between. The CDR3 DNA sequence: TGCAGTGCTAGAGACAGCTATGGCTACACCTTC. As protein: CSARDSYGYTF.

This clonotype was recorded many times. V is TRBV7-3 and J is TRBJ2-3; possible D gene TRBD1, 5 bases. The CDR3 runs 14 residues. Trimming left V 6 bases short and J 2 bases short, with 12 bases between. Germline V CDR1 and CDR2: SGHTA, FQGTGA. The CDR3 sequence is CASSRQPYTDTQYF. As DNA, the CDR3 is TGTGCCAGCAGTCGACAGCCTTACACAGATACGCAGTATTTT.

The CDR3 region is CASSGVAAGELFF. CDR3 DNA sequence: TGTGCCAGCAGCGGGGTCGCAGCCGGGGAGCTGTTTTTT. This rearrangement joins TRBV25-1 to TRBJ2-2, with D possibly being TRBD2 (5 bases). V lost 6 bases, J lost 6 bases, and 11 bases lay in between. Germline loops: CDR1 MGHDK, CDR2 SYGVNS. This CDR3 comprises 13 residues.

This clonotype has just one count. The V gene is TRBV6-2 or TRBV6-3, the J gene TRBJ2-5, with 10 bases lining up with TRBD1. CDR1 is MNHEY and CDR2 is SVGEGT in the germline V gene. The CDR3 has 15 residues. Trimming cost V 6 bases and J 5 bases; bases outside gene matches: 9. DNA of the CDR3: TGTGCCAGCAGCTCGGACAGGGGGTTTTTGGAGACCCAGTACTTC. Encoded protein: CASSSDRGFLETQYF.

This clonotype was counted a few times. The chain combines TRBV21-1 with TRBJ2-7; the listed D gene, TRBD1, was not tested against the DNA. TRBV21-1 is a pseudogene. The CDR3 sequence is 15 residues long. The CDR3 here is CARHKTGGGKYEQYF. The CDR3 DNA is TGTGCCAGGCATAAGACAGGGGGCGGAAAATACGAGCAGTACTTC.

In DNA form, the CDR3 reads TGTGCCAGCAGCTTACTGGGTGTTAGTAATGAGCAGTTCTTC. This translates into CASSLLGVSNEQFF. The chain has TRBV11-2 and TRBJ2-1, with D uncertain. CDR1 is SGHAT, CDR2 FQNNGV, per germline. Trimming pared 2 bases from V and 7 bases from J, leaving 12 bases between. CDR3 length: 14 residues.